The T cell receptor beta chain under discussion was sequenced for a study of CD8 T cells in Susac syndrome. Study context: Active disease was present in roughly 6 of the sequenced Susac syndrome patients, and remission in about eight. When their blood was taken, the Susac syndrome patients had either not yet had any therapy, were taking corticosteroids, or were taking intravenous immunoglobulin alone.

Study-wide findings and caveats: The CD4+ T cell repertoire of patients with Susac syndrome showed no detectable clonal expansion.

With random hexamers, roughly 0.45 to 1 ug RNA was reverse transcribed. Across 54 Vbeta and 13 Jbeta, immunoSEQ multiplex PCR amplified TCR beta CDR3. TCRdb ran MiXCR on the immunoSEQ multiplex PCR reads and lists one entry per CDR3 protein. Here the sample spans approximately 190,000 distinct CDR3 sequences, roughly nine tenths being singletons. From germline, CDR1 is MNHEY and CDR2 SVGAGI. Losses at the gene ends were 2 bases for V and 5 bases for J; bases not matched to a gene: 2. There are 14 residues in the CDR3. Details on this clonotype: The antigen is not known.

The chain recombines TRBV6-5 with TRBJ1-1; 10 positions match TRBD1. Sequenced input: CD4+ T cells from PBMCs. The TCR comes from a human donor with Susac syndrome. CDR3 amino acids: CASSYGTGETEAFF. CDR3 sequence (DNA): TGTGCCAGCAGTTACGGGACAGGGGAGACTGAAGCTTTCTTT.